The 3 T cell receptor beta chains below all came from one sample that was sequenced in a study of cytomegalovirus exposure and HLA in healthy donors. PCR employed 60 Vbeta and 13 Jbeta primers. Profiling relied on immunoSEQ multiplex PCR, and the TCRdb table lists in-frame clones only, not all of them. The sample has 50,000 to 65,000 clones, 71% seen once. The sample was PBMCs. Every receptor here comes from a man aged 45-65 years in good health and CMV-seropositive.

The CDR3 loop is CASSYRTVLEGETQYF. In nucleotides, the CDR3 is TGTGCCAGCAGCTACAGAACTGTCCTAGAGGGAGAGACCCAGTACTTC. This rearrangement joins TRBV6-6 to TRBJ2-5, with a tentative D call TRBD2 (5 bases). The germline CDR1 and CDR2 sequences are MNHNY and SVGAGI (reference sequence). V was cut by 6 bases and J by 4 bases, with 21 bases left in between. This CDR3 comprises 16 residues.

J is TRBJ2-7 and V is TRBV7-9; D unresolved. The germline gives CDR1 SEHNR, CDR2 FQNEAQ (reference sequence). CDR3 length equals 13 residues. V lost 4 bases, J lost 5 bases, and 12 bases lay in between. This chain's CDR3 is CASSSPITHEQYF. The CDR3 DNA follows: TGTGCCAGCAGCTCGCCTATCACCCACGAGCAGTACTTC. Filled out from reference TRBV7-9 and TRBJ2-7, the complete variable domain reads DTGVSQNPRHKITKRGQNVTFRCDPISEHNRLYWYRQTLGQGPEFLTYFQNEAQLEKSRLLSDRFSAERPKGSFSTLEIQRTEQGDSAMYLCASSSPITHEQYFGPGTRLTVT.

The V and J genes are TRBV7-3 and TRBJ2-6, with D maybe TRBD1 (6 bases). V was cut by 5 bases and J by 4 bases, with 12 bases left in between. This CDR3 has 15 amino acids. In germline, CDR1 is SGHTA, CDR2 FQGTGA. CDR3 coding DNA: TGTGCCAGCAGCGCACCAGGGGTAGGGGCCAACGTCCTGACTTTC. It codes for CASSAPGVGANVLTF.